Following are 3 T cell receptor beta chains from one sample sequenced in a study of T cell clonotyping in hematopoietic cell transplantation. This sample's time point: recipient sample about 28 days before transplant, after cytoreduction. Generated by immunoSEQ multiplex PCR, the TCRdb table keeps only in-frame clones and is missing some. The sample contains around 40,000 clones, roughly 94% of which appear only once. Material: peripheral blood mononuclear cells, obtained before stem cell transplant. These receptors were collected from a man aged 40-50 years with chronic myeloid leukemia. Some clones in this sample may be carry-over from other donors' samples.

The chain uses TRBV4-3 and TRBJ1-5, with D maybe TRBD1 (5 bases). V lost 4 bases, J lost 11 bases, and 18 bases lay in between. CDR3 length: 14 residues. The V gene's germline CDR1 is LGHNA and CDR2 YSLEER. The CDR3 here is CASSLSRQSRAQHF. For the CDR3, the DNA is TGCGCCAGCAGCCTATCCAGACAGTCCCGGGCCCAGCATTTT.

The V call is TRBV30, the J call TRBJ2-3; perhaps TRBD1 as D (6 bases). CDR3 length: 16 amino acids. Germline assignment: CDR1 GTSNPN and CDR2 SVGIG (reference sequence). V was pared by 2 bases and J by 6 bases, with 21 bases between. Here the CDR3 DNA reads TGTGCCTGGAGTTCTCCACTACTTCAAACAGGGGATACGCAGTATTTT. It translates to CAWSSPLLQTGDTQYF.

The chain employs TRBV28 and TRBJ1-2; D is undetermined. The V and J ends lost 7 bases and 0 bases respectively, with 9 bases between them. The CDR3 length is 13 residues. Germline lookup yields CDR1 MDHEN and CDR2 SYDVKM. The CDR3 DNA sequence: TGTGCCAGCAAAGGCGGGTCTAACTATGGCTACACCTTC. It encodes CASKGGSNYGYTF.